This T cell receptor beta chain was identified during a study of blood T cell repertoires in COVID-19 (dated by TCRdb to 2018 to 2020). For context, the study as a whole: Samples from collaborators originated in the United States, Italy and Spain and spanned both the acute and convalescent phases of COVID-19. Where available, HLA class I and class II types were taken from metadata supplied by the sample provider and were not determined by assay-based typing. A freely available public database, intended as a resource for researchers studying the immune response to SARS-CoV-2, is where the repertoires were released. The sample metadata nearly always contained a de-identified subject ID, COVID-19 status, age in years and sex. The prospective study material was composed of cDNA or gDNA derived from T cells, B-cell-depleted T cells, or PBMCs. Subjects who had been exposed to COVID-19, were actively infected with it, or had recovered from it provided the deeply sampled blood TCRbeta repertoires that made up the dataset. Samples came from the ongoing ImmuneRACE study (first 160 participants) plus 1,254 subjects from 6 global collaborators. Broad study findings and their caveats: Clinical and demographic metadata were provided uncurated, with the amount varying by source and participant.

TCRbeta CDR3 regions were amplified from genomic DNA using the immunoSEQ Assay, a bias-controlled multiplex PCR. Turning to the authors' computational methods: Within the assay, amplification of reference gene primers was used to estimate how many nucleated cells each sample contained. To quantify the absolute abundance of each unique TCRbeta CDR3 rearrangement, sequence reads were collapsed and filtered. For each sample, productive Simpson clonality was calculated by taking the square root of Simpson's diversity index across productive rearrangements. The table was pulled from immuneACCESS by TCRdb, which kept in-frame rearrangements only. Such tables lose some clones; where checked, under half of the loss comes from unresolved V genes, and the rest has no known cause. The DNA was the basis for D and trimming; V, J and clone size are from that table. The sample includes 180,000 or so clones, with approximately 88% observed a single time. Around 7% of the sample goes to the ten largest clones.

Whole blood was collected in K2EDTA tubes by collaborating institutions according to the institutions' own protocols. For TCRbeta analysis, collaborator samples were shipped as frozen whole blood, as isolated PBMCs, or as DNA extracted from either sample type. The CDR3, cysteine through phenylalanine, is 18 amino acids long. CDR3 DNA is the only sequence kept; it has 54 bases, read in frame from the first base. Turning to this clone: Its antigen remains undetermined. No much larger clonotype is one base removed from it; base qualities were not supplied.

Source material: peripheral blood. This TCR was recovered from a middle-aged man with acute or convalescent COVID-19. The receptor chain draws on TRBV12-2 and TRBJ1-6; TRBD1, the table's D call, was not compared with the DNA. TRBV12-2 has pseudogene status. The DNA sequence reads TGTGCAAGTCGCTTACCAGCCCGACAGACAAGCCATAATTCACCCCTCCACTTT. This yields the protein CASRLPARQTSHNSPLHF.